This TCR beta chain stems from a study of blood T cell repertoires in COVID-19. In the study overall: The study drew acute and convalescent COVID-19 samples from the United States, Italy and Spain. In each case, the material was cDNA or gDNA derived from T cells, B-cell-depleted T cells, or PBMCs.

Authors' analysis steps: Amplifying reference gene primers gave estimates of nucleated cell counts. Here immunoSEQ multiplex PCR was the method, and the copy in TCRdb shows in-frame clones only, minus some. The DNA was the basis for D and trimming; V, J and clone size are from that table. Here the sample spans around 92,000 clones, roughly 87% being singletons. CDR1 is ENHRY, CDR2 SYGVKD, per germline. The ends lost 6 bases at V and 5 bases at J; junction bases unmatched: 5. This CDR3 has 13 residues. The sequence derives from a woman of 80 years or more with active COVID-19. The sequenced sample was peripheral blood. The chain is built from TRBV10-3 and TRBJ2-7; 9 nucleotides align to TRBD1. CDR3 sequence: CAIRTRDRDEQYF. In DNA, the CDR3 is TGTGCCATCAGAACCAGGGACAGGGACGAGCAGTACTTC.